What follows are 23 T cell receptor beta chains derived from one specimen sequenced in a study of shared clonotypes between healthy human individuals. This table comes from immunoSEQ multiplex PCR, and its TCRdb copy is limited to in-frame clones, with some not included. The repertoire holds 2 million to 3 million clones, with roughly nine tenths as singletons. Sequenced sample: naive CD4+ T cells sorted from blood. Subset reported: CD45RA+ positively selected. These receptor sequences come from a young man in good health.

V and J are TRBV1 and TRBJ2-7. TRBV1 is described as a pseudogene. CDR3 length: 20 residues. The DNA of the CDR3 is TGCACCAGCAGCCAAGACATTGAATTGACAAACATTTGTCTAGCCTACGAGCAGTACTTC. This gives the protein CTSSQDIELTNICLAYEQYF.

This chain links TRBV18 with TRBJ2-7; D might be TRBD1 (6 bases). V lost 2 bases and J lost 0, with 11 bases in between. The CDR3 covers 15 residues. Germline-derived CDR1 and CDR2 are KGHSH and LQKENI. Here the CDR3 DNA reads TGTGCCAGCTCACCAGTGGGGGCCATCTCCTACGAGCAGTACTTC. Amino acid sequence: CASSPVGAISYEQYF.

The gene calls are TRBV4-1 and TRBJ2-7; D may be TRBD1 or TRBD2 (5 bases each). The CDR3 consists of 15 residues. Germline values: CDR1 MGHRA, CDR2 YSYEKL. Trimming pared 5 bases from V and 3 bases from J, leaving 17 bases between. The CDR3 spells CASSEGVGAYYEQYF. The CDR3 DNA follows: TGCGCCAGCAGCGAAGGGGTCGGGGCCTACTACGAGCAGTACTTC.

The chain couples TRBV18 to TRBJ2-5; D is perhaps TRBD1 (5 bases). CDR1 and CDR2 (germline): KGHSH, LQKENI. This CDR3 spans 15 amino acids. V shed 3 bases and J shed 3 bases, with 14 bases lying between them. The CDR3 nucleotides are TGTGCCAGCTCACCGCCCGCAGGGCGGAAAGAGACCCAGTACTTC. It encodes CASSPPAGRKETQYF. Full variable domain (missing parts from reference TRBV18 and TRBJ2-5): NAGVMQNPRHLVRRRGQEARLRCSPMKGHSHVYWYRQLPEEGLKFMVYLQKENIIDESGMPKERFSAEFPKEGPSILRIQQVVRGDSAAYFCASSPPAGRKETQYFGPGTRLLVL.

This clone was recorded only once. The chain's CDR3 is CASRIRAGLEQYF. CDR3 nucleotide sequence: TGTGCCAGCCGCATTAGGGCAGGCCTCGAGCAGTACTTC. The rearrangement uses TRBV7-2 and TRBJ2-7; D unclear. V lost 8 bases to trimming and J lost 6 bases, with 17 bases between them. The CDR3 is made up of 13 amino acids. Germline V gene sequence: CDR1 SGHTA, CDR2 FQGNSA. Supplemented by reference TRBV7-2 and TRBJ2-7, the full variable domain reads GAGVSQSPSNKVTEKGKDVELRCDPISGHTALYWYRQSLGQGLEFLIYFQGNSAPDKSGLPSDRFSAERTGGSVSTLTIQRTQQEDSAVYLCASRIRAGLEQYFGPGTRLTVT.

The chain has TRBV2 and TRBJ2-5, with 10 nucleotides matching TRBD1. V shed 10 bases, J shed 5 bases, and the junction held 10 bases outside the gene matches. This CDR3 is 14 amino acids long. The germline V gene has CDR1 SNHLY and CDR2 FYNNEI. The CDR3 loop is CANSRDRGMETQYF. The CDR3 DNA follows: TGTGCCAATAGCCGGGACAGGGGTATGGAGACCCAGTACTTC.

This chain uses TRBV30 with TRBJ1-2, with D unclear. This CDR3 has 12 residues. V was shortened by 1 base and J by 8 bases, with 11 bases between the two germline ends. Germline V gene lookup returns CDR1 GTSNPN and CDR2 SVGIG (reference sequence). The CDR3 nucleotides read TGTGCCTGGAGTGGCTCACTCTCGGGCTACACCTTC. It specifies CAWSGSLSGYTF.

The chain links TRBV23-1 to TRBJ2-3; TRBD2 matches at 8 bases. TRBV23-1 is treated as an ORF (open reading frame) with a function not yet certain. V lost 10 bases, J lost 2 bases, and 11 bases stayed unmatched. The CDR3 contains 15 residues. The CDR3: CATPVPSGSTDTQYF. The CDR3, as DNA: TGCGCCACCCCCGTCCCTAGCGGGTCCACAGATACGCAGTATTTT.

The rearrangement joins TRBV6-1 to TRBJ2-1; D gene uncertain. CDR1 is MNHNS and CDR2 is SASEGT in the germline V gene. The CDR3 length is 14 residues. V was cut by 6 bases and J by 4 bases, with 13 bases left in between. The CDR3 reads CASRQHTLYNEQFF. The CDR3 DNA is TGTGCCAGCAGGCAGCATACATTGTACAATGAGCAGTTCTTC.

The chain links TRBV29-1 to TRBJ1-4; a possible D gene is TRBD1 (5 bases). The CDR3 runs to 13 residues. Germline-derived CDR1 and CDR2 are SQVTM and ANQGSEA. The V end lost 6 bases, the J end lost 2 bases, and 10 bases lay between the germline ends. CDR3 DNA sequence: TGCAGCGTGACCAGGGACACTAATGAAAAACTGTTTTTT. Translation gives CSVTRDTNEKLFF.

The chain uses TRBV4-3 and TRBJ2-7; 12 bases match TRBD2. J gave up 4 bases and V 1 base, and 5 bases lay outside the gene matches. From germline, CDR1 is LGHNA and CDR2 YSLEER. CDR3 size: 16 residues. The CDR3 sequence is CASSQVLAGGSYEQYF. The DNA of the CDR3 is TGCGCCAGCAGCCAAGTACTAGCGGGAGGAAGTTACGAGCAGTACTTC.

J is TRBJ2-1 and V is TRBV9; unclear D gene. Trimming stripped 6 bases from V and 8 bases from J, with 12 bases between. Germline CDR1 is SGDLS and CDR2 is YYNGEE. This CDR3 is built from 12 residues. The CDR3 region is CASTRGSDEQFF. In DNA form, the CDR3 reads TGTGCCAGCACCCGAGGTTCGGATGAGCAGTTCTTC.

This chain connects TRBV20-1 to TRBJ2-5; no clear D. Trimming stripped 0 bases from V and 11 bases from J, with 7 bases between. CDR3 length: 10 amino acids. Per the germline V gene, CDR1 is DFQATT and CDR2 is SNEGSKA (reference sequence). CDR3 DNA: TGCAGTGCTAGAGATACAAGGCAGTACTTC. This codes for CSARDTRQYF.

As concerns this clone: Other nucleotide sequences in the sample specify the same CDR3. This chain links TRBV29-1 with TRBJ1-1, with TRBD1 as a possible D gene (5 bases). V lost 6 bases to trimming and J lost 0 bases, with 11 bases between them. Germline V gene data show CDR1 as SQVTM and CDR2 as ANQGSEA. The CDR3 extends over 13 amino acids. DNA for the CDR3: TGCAGCGTCGCGGGGCGAATGAACACTGAAGCTTTCTTT. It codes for CSVAGRMNTEAFF.

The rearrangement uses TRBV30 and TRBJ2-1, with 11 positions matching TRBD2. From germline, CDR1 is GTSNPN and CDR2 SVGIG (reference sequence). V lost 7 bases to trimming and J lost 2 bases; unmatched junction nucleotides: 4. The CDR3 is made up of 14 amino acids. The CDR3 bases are TGTGCCTCCACTAGCGGGAGTGCCTACAATGAGCAGTTCTTC. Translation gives CASTSGSAYNEQFF.

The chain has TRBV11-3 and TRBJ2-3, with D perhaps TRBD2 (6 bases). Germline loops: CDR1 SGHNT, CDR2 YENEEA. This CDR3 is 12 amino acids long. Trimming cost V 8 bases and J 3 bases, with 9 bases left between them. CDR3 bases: TGTGCCAGCGGGGAGGAAACAGATACGCAGTATTTT. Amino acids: CASGEETDTQYF.

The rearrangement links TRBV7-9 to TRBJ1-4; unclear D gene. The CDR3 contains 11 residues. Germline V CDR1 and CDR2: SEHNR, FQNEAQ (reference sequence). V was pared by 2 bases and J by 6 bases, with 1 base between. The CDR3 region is CASSLYEKLFF. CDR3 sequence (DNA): TGTGCCAGCAGCTTATATGAAAAACTGTTTTTT.

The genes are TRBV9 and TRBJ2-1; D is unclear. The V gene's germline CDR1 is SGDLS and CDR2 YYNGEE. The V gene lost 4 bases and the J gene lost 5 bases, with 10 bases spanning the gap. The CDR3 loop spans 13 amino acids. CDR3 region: CASSLPSNNEQFF. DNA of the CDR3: TGTGCCAGCAGCCTTCCTAGTAACAATGAGCAGTTCTTC.

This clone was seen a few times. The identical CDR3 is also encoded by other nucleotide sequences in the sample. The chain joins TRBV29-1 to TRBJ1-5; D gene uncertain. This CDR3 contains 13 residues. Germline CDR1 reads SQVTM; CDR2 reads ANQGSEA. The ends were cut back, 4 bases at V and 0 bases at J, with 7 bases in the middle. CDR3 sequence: CSVAGDSNQPQHF. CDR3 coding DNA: TGCAGCGTTGCCGGCGATAGCAATCAGCCCCAGCATTTT.

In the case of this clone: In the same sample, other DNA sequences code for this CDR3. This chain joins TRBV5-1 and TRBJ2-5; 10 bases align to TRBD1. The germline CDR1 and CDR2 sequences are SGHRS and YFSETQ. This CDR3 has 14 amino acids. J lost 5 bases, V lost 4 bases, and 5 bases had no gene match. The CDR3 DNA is TGCGCCAGCAGCAAGGGACAGGGGAGGGAGACCCAGTACTTC. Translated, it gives CASSKGQGRETQYF.

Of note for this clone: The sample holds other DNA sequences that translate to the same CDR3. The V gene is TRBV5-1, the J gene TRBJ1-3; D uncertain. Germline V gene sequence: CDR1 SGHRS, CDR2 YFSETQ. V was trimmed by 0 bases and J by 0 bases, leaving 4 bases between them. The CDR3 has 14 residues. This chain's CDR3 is CASSLDGSGNTIYF. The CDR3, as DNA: TGCGCCAGCAGCTTGGACGGCTCTGGAAACACCATATATTTT.

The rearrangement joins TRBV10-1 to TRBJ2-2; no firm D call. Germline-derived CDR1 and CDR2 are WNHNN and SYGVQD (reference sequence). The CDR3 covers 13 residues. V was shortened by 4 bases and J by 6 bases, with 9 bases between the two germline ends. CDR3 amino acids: CASSAQFSGELFF. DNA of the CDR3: TGCGCCAGCAGTGCTCAGTTTTCCGGGGAGCTGTTTTTT.

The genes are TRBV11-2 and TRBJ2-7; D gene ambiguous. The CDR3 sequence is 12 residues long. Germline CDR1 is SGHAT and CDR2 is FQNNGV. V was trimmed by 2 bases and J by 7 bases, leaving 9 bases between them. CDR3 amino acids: CASSLNSLEQYF. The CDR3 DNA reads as TGTGCCAGCAGCTTAAACTCTTTGGAGCAGTACTTC.